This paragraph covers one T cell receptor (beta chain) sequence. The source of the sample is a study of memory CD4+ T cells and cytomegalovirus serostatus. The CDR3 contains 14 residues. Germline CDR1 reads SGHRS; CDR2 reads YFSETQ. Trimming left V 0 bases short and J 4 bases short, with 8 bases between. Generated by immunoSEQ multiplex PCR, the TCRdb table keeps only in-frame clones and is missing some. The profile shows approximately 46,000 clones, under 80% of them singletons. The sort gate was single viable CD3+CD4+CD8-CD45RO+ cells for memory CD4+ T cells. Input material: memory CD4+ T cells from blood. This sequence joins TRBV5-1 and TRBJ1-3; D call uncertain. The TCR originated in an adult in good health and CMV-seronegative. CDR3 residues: CASSLGDAGNTIYF. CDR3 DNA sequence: TGCGCCAGCAGCTTGGGGGATGCCGGAAACACCATATATTTT.